These 28 T cell receptor beta chains share one sample of origin, sequenced in a study of T cell repertoires in ileal Crohn's disease. Sequencing used immunoSEQ multiplex PCR; TCRdb keeps in-frame clones, though not all of them. The top ten clones hold about 5% of a sample with 5,500 to 8,500 clones, approximately 83% of them seen once. The sample was ileal tissue. These receptors were taken from an adult with Crohn's disease.

The CDR3 DNA sequence: TGTGCCAGCAGCCCAGGGGGGAGTGGGTACAATGAGCAGTTCTTC. The encoded protein is CASSPGGSGYNEQFF. This chain links TRBV14 with TRBJ2-1; a possible D gene is TRBD1 (7 bases). This CDR3 is 15 amino acids long. V lost 4 bases and J 4 bases, leaving 14 bases between the germline ends. Germline CDR1 SGHDN, CDR2 FVKESK.

CDR3 nucleotide sequence: TGCGCCAGCAGCAGGCTAGCGGGAGGGCCGGGCGAGCAGTACTTC. It yields the protein CASSRLAGGPGEQYF. The gene calls are TRBV5-1 and TRBJ2-7; 12 bases fit TRBD2. This CDR3 has 15 amino acids. Germline CDR1 and CDR2: SGHRS and YFSETQ. With V trimmed by 4 bases and J by 6 bases, 8 bases remained unmatched.

The V gene is TRBV28, the J gene TRBJ1-4; 9 bases line up with TRBD1. The V and J ends lost 5 bases and 8 bases, in that order; junction bases with no gene match: 9. Germline V lookup: CDR1 MDHEN, CDR2 SYDVKM. This CDR3 is 15 amino acids long. The DNA of the CDR3 is TGTGCCAGCAGTCTCTACAGGGGGCGGTGGGAAAAACTGTTTTTT. Its protein product is CASSLYRGRWEKLFF.

The V gene is TRBV21-1, the J gene TRBJ1-5. TRBV21-1 is marked as a pseudogene. The CDR3 has 16 amino acids. The CDR3 sequence: CASSKDEGSDNQPQHF. In DNA form, the CDR3 reads TGTGCCAGCAGCAAAGACGAGGGAAGTGACAATCAGCCCCAGCATTTT.

This chain uses TRBV6-5 with TRBJ2-1; a possible D gene is TRBD2 (5 bases). Germline CDR1 reads MNHEY; CDR2 reads SVGAGI. This CDR3 is 14 amino acids long. The V end was cut by 4 bases, the J end by 6 bases, with 13 bases between. The CDR3 is CASSSGSQTNEQFF. CDR3 DNA: TGTGCCAGCAGTTCGGGGAGCCAGACCAATGAGCAGTTCTTC.

This sequence joins TRBV5-1 and TRBJ2-4, with 7 bases identical to TRBD2. Trimming cost V 4 bases and J 6 bases; bases outside gene matches: 4. The CDR3 has 13 amino acids. Germline CDR1 is SGHRS and CDR2 is YFSETQ. The CDR3, as DNA: TGCGCCAGCAGCCGGGGGGACGGAAACATTCAGTACTTC. Translated, it gives CASSRGDGNIQYF. Full variable domain (missing parts from reference TRBV5-1 and TRBJ2-4): KAGVTQTPRYLIKTRGQQVTLSCSPISGHRSVSWYQQTPGQGLQFLFEYFSETQRNKGNFPGRFSGRQFSNSRSEMNVSTLELGDSALYLCASSRGDGNIQYFGAGTRLSVL.

The chain links TRBV2 to TRBJ2-7; D is unclear. Trimming took 1 base from V and 2 from J, leaving 15 bases between them. Germline CDR1 is SNHLY and CDR2 is FYNNEI. The CDR3 is 16 residues long. DNA of the CDR3: TGTGCCAGCAGTGAAGGATTGAACCAACAGCCCTACGAGCAGTACTTC. It encodes CASSEGLNQQPYEQYF. Full variable domain (outside the CDR3, taken from reference TRBV2 and TRBJ2-7): EPEVTQTPSHQVTQMGQEVILRCVPISNHLYFYWYRQILGQKVEFLVSFYNNEISEKSEIFDDQFSVERPDGSNFTLKIRSTKLEDSAMYFCASSEGLNQQPYEQYFGPGTRLTVT.

The chain combines TRBV27 with TRBJ2-7; TRBD1 agrees at 10 bases. The germline CDR1 and CDR2 sequences are MNHEY and SMNVEV (reference sequence). This CDR3 is built from 14 residues. Unmatched junction bases numbered 8, after V lost 5 bases and J lost 7 bases. Written as DNA, the CDR3 is TGTGCCAGCAGTCAAAAGCCGGACAGGGGGGAGCAGTACTTC. It encodes CASSQKPDRGEQYF.

The rearrangement links TRBV2 to TRBJ2-5; 12 bases agree with TRBD2. The CDR3 spans 18 residues. Germline CDR1 and CDR2: SNHLY and FYNNEI. The junction had 15 bases not matched to a gene; V was cut back by 6 bases and J by 4 bases. CDR3 protein: CASRPLAGGPFATETQYF. The CDR3 coding sequence is TGTGCCAGCAGGCCGCTAGCGGGAGGGCCTTTTGCGACAGAGACCCAGTACTTC.

The chain recombines TRBV28 with TRBJ2-6, with D tentatively TRBD1 (6 bases). The CDR3 runs 17 residues. V lost 5 bases to trimming and J lost 0 bases, with 14 bases between them. Germline V CDR1 and CDR2: MDHEN, SYDVKM. The CDR3 here is CASSPEGVGSGANVLTF. In DNA form, the CDR3 reads TGTGCCAGCAGTCCTGAGGGGGTGGGCTCTGGGGCCAACGTCCTGACTTTC. Supplemented by reference TRBV28 and TRBJ2-6, the full variable domain reads DVKVTQSSRYLVKRTGEKVFLECVQDMDHENMFWYRQDPGLGLRLIYFSYDVKMKEKGDIPEGYSVSREKKERFSLILESASTNQTSMYLCASSPEGVGSGANVLTFGAGSRLTVL.

This chain's CDR3 is CASSPGQENIQYF. CDR3 coding DNA: TGTGCCAGCAGTCCGGGACAGGAAAACATTCAGTACTTC. The chain uses TRBV6-6 and TRBJ2-4, with 8 bases identical to TRBD1. The CDR3 is made up of 13 amino acids. Looked up from germline, CDR1 is MNHNY and CDR2 is SVGAGI (reference sequence). After removal of 5 bases from V and 5 bases from J, the junction contained 2 bases not matched to a gene.

The chain combines TRBV2 with TRBJ2-3; 7 bases match TRBD2. The CDR3 is 14 amino acids. The J segment lost 3 bases and the V segment lost 8 bases, leaving 8 bases of the junction unmatched. Per germline, CDR1 SNHLY and CDR2 FYNNEI. In DNA form, the CDR3 reads TGTGCCAGCCTGCGAACGCGGGGGACAGATACGCAGTATTTT. It translates to CASLRTRGTDTQYF. Supplemented by reference TRBV2 and TRBJ2-3, the full variable domain reads EPEVTQTPSHQVTQMGQEVILRCVPISNHLYFYWYRQILGQKVEFLVSFYNNEISEKSEIFDDQFSVERPDGSNFTLKIRSTKLEDSAMYFCASLRTRGTDTQYFGPGTRLTVL.

The CDR3 DNA is TGTGCCAGCTCTCCAAACCAGGACTCAGATGGTGAAGCTTTCTTT. This sequence encodes CASSPNQDSDGEAFF. The rearrangement joins TRBV18 to TRBJ1-1, with no clear D. The CDR3 runs to 15 residues. The germline CDR1 and CDR2 sequences are KGHSH and LQKENI. Trimming left V 6 bases short and J 7 bases short, with 21 bases between.

The chain carries TRBV27 and TRBJ1-4, with D possibly matching TRBD1 (5 bases). Trimming pared 4 bases from V and 7 bases from J, leaving 10 bases between. The CDR3 contains 13 residues. Per germline, CDR1 MNHEY and CDR2 SMNVEV (reference sequence). CDR3 DNA sequence: TGTGCCAGCAGTTCAAGGGGCGGTGAAAAACTGTTTTTT. Protein product: CASSSRGGEKLFF.

This chain uses TRBV5-1 with TRBJ1-1; 7 bases line up with TRBD1. This CDR3 comprises 14 residues. CDR1 is SGHRS and CDR2 is YFSETQ in the germline V gene. V shed 3 bases, J shed 5 bases, and the junction held 7 bases outside the gene matches. CDR3 bases: TGCGCCAGCAGCTCGAGACAGGGTAGGACTGAAGCTTTCTTT. Translation gives CASSSRQGRTEAFF.

The chain joins TRBV9 to TRBJ2-1; 14 bases align to TRBD2. The trim removed 3 bases at V and 7 bases at J, leaving 6 bases unmatched. CDR1 SGDLS and CDR2 YYNGEE come from the germline V gene. The CDR3 consists of 16 residues. The CDR3 here is CASSGGTSGSGNEQFF. The CDR3 DNA follows: TGTGCCAGCAGCGGCGGGACTAGCGGGAGTGGGAATGAGCAGTTCTTC. The whole variable domain, remainder taken from reference TRBV9 and TRBJ2-1, is DSGVTQTPKHLITATGQRVTLRCSPRSGDLSVYWYQQSLDQGLQFLIQYYNGEERAKGNILERFSAQQFPDLHSELNLSSLELGDSALYFCASSGGTSGSGNEQFFGPGTRLTVL.

This chain joins TRBV4-2 and TRBJ2-3, with TRBD2 matching over 7 bases. The trim removed 4 bases at V and 5 bases at J, leaving 15 bases unmatched. This CDR3 contains 17 residues. The germline V gene encodes CDR1 LGHNA and CDR2 YNFKEQ. CDR3 in DNA: TGTGCCAGCAGCCCAGGAGGGGAGGGCCGAAATATAGATACGCAGTATTTT. Translating gives CASSPGGEGRNIDTQYF.

The chain employs TRBV12-5 and TRBJ2-1; 11 bases align to TRBD2. The trim removed 0 bases at V and 5 bases at J, leaving 3 bases unmatched. The germline gives CDR1 LGHNT, CDR2 FRNRAP. The CDR3 has 16 amino acids. CDR3 amino acids: CASGLVPLAGDNEQFF. CDR3 nucleotide sequence: TGTGCTAGTGGTTTGGTACCACTAGCGGGAGACAATGAGCAGTTCTTC.

This CDR3 reads CASSLVVSAPIANEQFF. CDR3 bases: TGCGCCAGCAGCTTGGTAGTGTCAGCGCCGATTGCGAATGAGCAGTTCTTC. The V and J genes are TRBV5-1 and TRBJ2-1; no definite D call. CDR3 length: 17 residues. Trimming pared 0 bases from V and 7 bases from J, leaving 20 bases between. Germline CDR1 SGHRS, CDR2 YFSETQ.

The CDR3 DNA reads TGTGCCAGCAGCGCCGTACTAGCGGGACCAGATACGCAGTATTTT. This sequence encodes CASSAVLAGPDTQYF. The chain links TRBV6-4 to TRBJ2-3; TRBD2 agrees at 10 bases. The V gene's germline CDR1 is MRHNA and CDR2 SNTAGT. The CDR3 is 15 amino acids. The ends lost 6 bases at V and 4 bases at J; junction bases unmatched: 7.

The rearrangement joins TRBV19 to TRBJ2-1; 9 nucleotides line up with TRBD2. The V gene's germline CDR1 is LNHDA and CDR2 SQIVND (reference sequence). The CDR3 is 17 residues long. J gave up 5 bases and V 3 bases, and 11 bases lay outside the gene matches. The CDR3 DNA reads TGTGCCAGTAGTATCATTGCTCCGGGACTAGCTCACAATGAGCAGTTCTTC. Its protein product is CASSIIAPGLAHNEQFF.

The V and J genes are TRBV30 and TRBJ1-2, with TRBD1 as a possible D gene (5 bases). The CDR3 runs 13 residues. V was clipped by 7 bases and J by 0 bases, with 12 bases between them. Germline CDR1 reads GTSNPN; CDR2 reads SVGIG (reference sequence). In nucleotides, the CDR3 is TGTGCCTTATCCAGGGAACCTAACTATGGCTACACCTTC. It translates to CALSREPNYGYTF.

The chain has TRBV19 and TRBJ2-2; 15 bases align to TRBD2. Per germline, CDR1 LNHDA and CDR2 SQIVND (reference sequence). V lost 1 base and J lost 6; bases outside the gene matches: 3. This CDR3 has 17 residues. The CDR3 region is CASSIGGLAGGAGELFF. The DNA for the CDR3 is TGTGCCAGTAGTATAGGTGGACTAGCGGGAGGGGCCGGGGAGCTGTTTTTT. The entire variable domain, with the rest obtained from reference TRBV19 and TRBJ2-2, is as follows: DGGITQSPKYLFRKEGQNVTLSCEQNLNHDAMYWYRQDPGQGLRLIYYSQIVNDFQKGDIAEGYSVSREKKESFPLTVTSAQKNPTAFYLCASSIGGLAGGAGELFFGEGSRLTVL.

In its sample, this clone was seen a few times. DNA for the CDR3: TGTGCCAGCAGCTTAGATCTAAGAGGTGCTGAAGCTTTCTTT. Protein sequence: CASSLDLRGAEAFF. The chain couples TRBV11-2 to TRBJ1-1; D gene unclear. CDR1 is SGHAT, CDR2 FQNNGV, per germline. Between the trimmed V and J ends, which lost 0 bases and 6 bases, there was a span of 11 bases. CDR3 length equals 14 residues.

This clone came up a few times. CDR3 amino acids: CASSEWGQSGSPLHF. The CDR3 DNA reads TGTGCCAGCAGTGAATGGGGGCAGTCGGGGTCACCCCTCCACTTT. The gene calls are TRBV25-1 and TRBJ1-6; possible D gene TRBD1, 6 bases. The CDR3 is 15 amino acids. The germline CDR1 and CDR2 sequences are MGHDK and SYGVNS. Trimming stripped 1 base from V and 10 bases from J, with 14 bases between.

As to this clone: At the DNA level, this CDR3 is encoded by other sequences in the same sample as well. The chain employs TRBV5-4 and TRBJ1-2; no firm D call. The CDR3 is 13 amino acids. Germline V gene data show CDR1 as SGHNT and CDR2 as YYREEE (reference sequence). The V and J ends lost 0 bases and 4 bases respectively, with 7 bases between them. The CDR3 nucleotides read TGTGCCAGCAGCTTGGATCGGGGCTATGGCTACACCTTC. This translates into CASSLDRGYGYTF.

This chain links TRBV27 with TRBJ1-1, with D maybe TRBD1 (5 bases). The V gene lost 1 base and the J gene lost 1 base, with 10 bases spanning the gap. The CDR3 spans 15 residues. CDR1 MNHEY and CDR2 SMNVEV come from the germline V gene (reference sequence). For the CDR3, the DNA is TGTGCCAGCAGTTTATACGGCGGGGGGAACACTGAAGCTTTCTTT. This gives the protein CASSLYGGGNTEAFF.

The rearrangement joins TRBV6-4 to TRBJ2-3, with 11 bases that match TRBD2. The CDR3 contains 16 residues. Trimming at V came to 4 bases and at J to 0 bases, leaving 3 bases not matched to a gene. Germline CDR1 and CDR2: MRHNA and SNTAGT. DNA for the CDR3: TGTGCCAGCAGTGTCCTAGCGGGAGGCAGCACAGATACGCAGTATTTT. It is translated as CASSVLAGGSTDTQYF.